These 3 T cell receptor beta chains were sequenced from one sample in a study of human CD8 memory T cell subsets. Generation of TCR beta libraries used UMI-labeled 5' RACE. From the 5' RACE reads, TCRdb lists one entry per CDR3 protein and no DNA. The sample's table shows 10,000 to 15,000 distinct CDR3 sequences. The specimen was CD8+ T cells from PBMCs. The origin of the receptors is a human donor in good health.

The V gene is TRBV5-4, the J gene TRBJ2-1; the D call from TCRdb, TRBD1, cannot be confirmed without DNA. Looked up from germline, CDR1 is SGHNT and CDR2 is YYREEE (reference sequence). The CDR3 has 16 residues. CDR3 sequence reads: CASSNREAGAYNEQFF. The complete variable domain, with remaining parts taken from reference TRBV5-4 and TRBJ2-1, reads ETGVTQSPTHLIKTRGQQVTLRCSSQSGHNTVSWYQQALGQGPQFIFQYYREEENGRGNFPPRFSGLQFPNYSSELNVNALELDDSALYLCASSNREAGAYNEQFFGPGTRLTVL.

This clonotype is classed as medium-sized by frequency. The rearrangement links TRBV7-2 to TRBJ1-5. The CDR3 totals 16 residues. Germline V gene lookup returns CDR1 SGHTA and CDR2 FQGNSA. Here the CDR3 reads CASSSGTQYSNQPQHF.

CDR3 in amino acids: CASSLEWGDSNGLDYGYTF. The chain links TRBV5-1 to TRBJ1-2; there is no DNA to check the TCRdb D call of TRBD1. The length of the CDR3 is 19 residues. Germline CDR1 reads SGHRS; CDR2 reads YFSETQ. The whole variable domain, filled in from reference TRBV5-1 and TRBJ1-2, reads KAGVTQTPRYLIKTRGQQVTLSCSPISGHRSVSWYQQTPGQGLQFLFEYFSETQRNKGNFPGRFSGRQFSNSRSEMNVSTLELGDSALYLCASSLEWGDSNGLDYGYTFGSGTRLTVV.